Each of the 13 T cell receptor beta chains below was sequenced from the same sample in a study of T cell repertoires in aging, cancer and after chemotherapy. The template was genomic DNA from peripheral blood, not RNA. Rearranged V-D-J TRB sequences were amplified with a mixed TRB-A/B primer pool. MiXCR, applied by TCRdb to the multiplex PCR reads, yields one record per CDR3 protein. The sample has more than 4,500 distinct CDR3 sequences, about 26% seen once. Sequencing used blood. These receptor sequences come from a human donor in good health.

The chain is built from TRBV12-3 or TRBV12-4 and TRBJ2-7; D might be TRBD2 (5 bases). The V end was cut by 6 bases, the J end by 3 bases, with 12 bases between. This CDR3 is 13 amino acids long. The CDR3 region is CASSSDYGYEQYF. The CDR3 DNA is TGTGCCAGCAGCTCAGACTACGGCTACGAGCAGTACTTC.

This clonotype counts as medium-sized. V usage is TRBV6-5 and J usage is TRBJ2-2; the D gene is possibly TRBD2 (5 bases). CDR1 and CDR2 from the germline V gene are MNHEY and SVGAGI. The CDR3 runs 16 residues. With 0 bases removed from V and 4 bases from J, the gap between germline ends came to 12 bases. Here the CDR3 DNA reads TGTGCCAGCAGTTACTCGAGTGGGAGCCCCACCGGGGAGCTGTTTTTT. It yields the protein CASSYSSGSPTGELFF.

The chain has TRBV12-3 or TRBV12-4 and TRBJ2-2; D is unclear. The CDR3 consists of 13 residues. V shed 0 bases and J shed 5 bases, with 4 bases lying between them. The CDR3 sequence is CASSLARTGELFF. In nucleotides, the CDR3 is TGTGCCAGCAGTTTAGCAAGGACCGGGGAGCTGTTTTTT.

The chain uses TRBV4-3 and TRBJ2-6; D is undetermined. Trimming pared 4 bases from V and 0 bases from J, leaving 16 bases between. Germline CDR1 LGHNA, CDR2 YSLEER. The length of the CDR3 is 18 residues. The CDR3 DNA follows: TGCGCCAGCAGCCCGGCTCGGCTCTCGACCTCTGGGGCCAACGTCCTGACTTTC. Protein: CASSPARLSTSGANVLTF.

This clonotype is medium-sized within its sample. This chain uses TRBV6-2 or TRBV6-3 with TRBJ2-3, with 15 bases fitting TRBD2. The CDR3 spans 17 residues. Germline V gene sequence: CDR1 MNHEY, CDR2 SVGEGT. Losses at the gene ends were 2 bases for V and 5 bases for J; bases not matched to a gene: 5. CDR3 coding DNA: TGTGCCAGCAGTTACCCCCCGGGACTAGCGGGAGGAGATACGCAGTATTTT. Translated: CASSYPPGLAGGDTQYF.

The chain links TRBV12-3 or TRBV12-4 to TRBJ1-6; D ambiguous. The CDR3 covers 15 residues. The V end was cut by 3 bases, the J end by 10 bases, with 16 bases between. The DNA for the CDR3 is TGTGCCAGCAGTTTTGGGGAGACGGGCTACTCACCCCTCCACTTT. Amino acids: CASSFGETGYSPLHF.

This clonotype has more than one count but fewer than ten. J is TRBJ1-1 and V is TRBV12-3 or TRBV12-4; TRBD1 matches at 9 bases. The V gene end was trimmed by 7 bases and the J gene end by 8 bases; junction bases not matched to a gene: 11. The CDR3 consists of 14 residues. CDR3 residues: CASTGTGLFLEAFF. In DNA, the CDR3 is TGTGCCAGCACCGGGACAGGGTTGTTCTTAGAAGCTTTCTTT.

The CDR3 reads CVSSLPGFTDTQYF. The CDR3 coding sequence is TGTGTTAGCAGTTTACCGGGATTCACAGATACGCAGTATTTT. The chain links TRBV27 to TRBJ2-3, with a tentative D call TRBD2 (5 bases). This CDR3 comprises 14 residues. Germline values: CDR1 MNHEY, CDR2 SMNVEV (reference sequence).

The chain uses TRBV20-1 and TRBJ2-5; 14 nucleotides agree with TRBD2. Germline lookup yields CDR1 DFQATT and CDR2 SNEGSKA (reference sequence). V trimming: 2 bases; J trimming: 5 bases; junction bases outside the gene matches: 10. This CDR3 contains 17 residues. DNA of the CDR3: TGCAGTGCTAGAAAGACTAGCGGGGGGGCATTTGGGGAGACCCAGTACTTC. Protein product: CSARKTSGGAFGETQYF.

By share of the sample, this clonotype is medium-sized. This chain's CDR3 is CASSGTSGSHEQFF. The DNA of the CDR3 is TGTGCCAGCTCTGGGACTAGCGGGAGCCATGAGCAGTTCTTC. J is TRBJ2-1 and V is TRBV18, with TRBD2 matching over 14 bases. The CDR3 sequence is 14 residues long. Germline V gene data show CDR1 as KGHSH and CDR2 as LQKENI. Trimming at V came to 6 bases and at J to 8 bases, leaving 3 bases not matched to a gene.

The rearrangement uses TRBV7-2 and TRBJ2-2, with 9 bases identical to TRBD2. The CDR3 spans 16 residues. The V and J ends lost 2 bases and 4 bases, in that order; junction bases with no gene match: 5. The germline V gene encodes CDR1 SGHTA and CDR2 FQGNSA. CDR3 sequence: CASSLWRGGPTGELFF. CDR3 nucleotide sequence: TGTGCCAGCAGCTTATGGCGGGGGGGCCCCACCGGGGAGCTGTTTTTT.

This clonotype has more than one count but fewer than ten. This chain uses TRBV12-3 or TRBV12-4 with TRBJ1-5; D not certain. The CDR3 length is 14 residues. Trimming removed 6 bases from V and 11 bases from J, with 20 bases in between. The CDR3 DNA sequence: TGTGCCAGCAGCCCCACCGCCGGGCCCTCGGCCCAGCATTTT. It translates to CASSPTAGPSAQHF.

The rearrangement joins TRBV6-2 or TRBV6-3 to TRBJ2-7; the match to TRBD1 covers 7 bases. Germline CDR1 reads MNHEY; CDR2 reads SVGEGT. The length of the CDR3 is 13 residues. V dropped 7 bases and J dropped 2; count of bases not matched to a gene: 5. In nucleotides, the CDR3 is TGTGCCAGCAAACCGACAGGGACCTACGAGCAGTACTTC. Protein product: CASKPTGTYEQYF.